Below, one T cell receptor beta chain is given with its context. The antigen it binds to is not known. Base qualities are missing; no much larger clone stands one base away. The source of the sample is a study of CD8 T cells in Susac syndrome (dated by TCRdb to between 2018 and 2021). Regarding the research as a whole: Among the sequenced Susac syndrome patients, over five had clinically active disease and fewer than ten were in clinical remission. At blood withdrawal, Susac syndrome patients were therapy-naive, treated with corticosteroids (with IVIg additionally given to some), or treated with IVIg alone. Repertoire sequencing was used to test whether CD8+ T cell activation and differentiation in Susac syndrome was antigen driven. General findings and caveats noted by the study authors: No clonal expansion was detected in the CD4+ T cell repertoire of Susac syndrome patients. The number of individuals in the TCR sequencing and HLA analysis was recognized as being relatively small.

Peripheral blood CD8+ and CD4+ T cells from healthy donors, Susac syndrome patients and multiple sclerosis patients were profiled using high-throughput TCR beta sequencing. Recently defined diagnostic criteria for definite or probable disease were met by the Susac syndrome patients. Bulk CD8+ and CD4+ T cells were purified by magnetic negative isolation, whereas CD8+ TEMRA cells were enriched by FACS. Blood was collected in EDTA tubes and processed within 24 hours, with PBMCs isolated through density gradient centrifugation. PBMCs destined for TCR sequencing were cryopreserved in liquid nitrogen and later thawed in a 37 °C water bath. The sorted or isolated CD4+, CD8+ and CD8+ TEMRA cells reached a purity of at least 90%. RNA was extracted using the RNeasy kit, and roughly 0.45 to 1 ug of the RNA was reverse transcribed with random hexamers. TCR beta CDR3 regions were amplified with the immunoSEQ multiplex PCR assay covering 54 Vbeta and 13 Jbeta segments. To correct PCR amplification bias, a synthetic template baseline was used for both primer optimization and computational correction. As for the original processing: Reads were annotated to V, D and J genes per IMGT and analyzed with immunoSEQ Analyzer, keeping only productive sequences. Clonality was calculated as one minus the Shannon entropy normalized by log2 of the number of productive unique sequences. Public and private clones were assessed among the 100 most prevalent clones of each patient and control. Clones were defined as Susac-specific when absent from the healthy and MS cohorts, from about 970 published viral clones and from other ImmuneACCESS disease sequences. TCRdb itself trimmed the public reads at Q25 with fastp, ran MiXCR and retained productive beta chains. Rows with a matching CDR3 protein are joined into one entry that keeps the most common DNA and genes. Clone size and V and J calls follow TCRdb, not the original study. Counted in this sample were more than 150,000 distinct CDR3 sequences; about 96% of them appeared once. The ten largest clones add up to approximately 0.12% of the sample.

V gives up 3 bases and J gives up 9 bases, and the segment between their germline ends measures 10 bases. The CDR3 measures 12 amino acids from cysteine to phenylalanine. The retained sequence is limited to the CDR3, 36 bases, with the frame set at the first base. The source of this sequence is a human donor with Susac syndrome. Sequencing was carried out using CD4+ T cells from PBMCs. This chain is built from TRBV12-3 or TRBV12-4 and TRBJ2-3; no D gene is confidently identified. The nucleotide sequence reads TGTGCCAGCAGTTTCGCTGAAAAAACGCAGTATTTT. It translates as CASSFAEKTQYF.